The 5 T cell receptor beta chains reported below all come from one sample, sequenced in a study of blood T cell repertoires in COVID-19. Sequencing used immunoSEQ multiplex PCR; TCRdb keeps in-frame clones, though not all of them. The data show approximately 150,000 clones, approximately 88% seen once. Input material: peripheral blood. The receptors derive from a man between 60 and 75 years old with active or convalescent COVID-19.

The chain recombines TRBV10-3 with TRBJ2-3, with a tentative D call TRBD2 (6 bases). Germline V lookup: CDR1 ENHRY, CDR2 SYGVKD. CDR3 length: 14 amino acids. The ends were cut back, 10 bases at V and 3 bases at J, with 17 bases in the middle. The CDR3 region is CATEERAVTDTQYF. Here the CDR3 DNA reads TGTGCCACTGAGGAGCGGGCTGTGACAGATACGCAGTATTTT.

CDR3 in DNA: TGTGCCAGCAGCCCGGACAGGGGGTATAATTCACCCCTCCACTTT. Protein sequence: CASSPDRGYNSPLHF. This chain links TRBV9 with TRBJ1-6; 10 nucleotides align to TRBD1. Trimming cost V 4 bases and J 4 bases; bases outside gene matches: 2. CDR3 length: 15 residues. Germline-derived CDR1 and CDR2 are SGDLS and YYNGEE.

The rearrangement links TRBV7-9 to TRBJ2-1; perhaps TRBD2 as D (6 bases). CDR3 length: 15 amino acids. Germline-derived CDR1 and CDR2 are SEHNR and FQNEAQ (reference sequence). Trimming pared 1 base from V and 5 bases from J, leaving 12 bases between. CDR3: CASSLESGLHNEQFF. DNA of the CDR3: TGTGCCAGCAGCTTAGAATCGGGACTCCACAATGAGCAGTTCTTC. The variable domain in full, completed from reference TRBV7-9 and TRBJ2-1, reads DTGVSQNPRHKITKRGQNVTFRCDPISEHNRLYWYRQTLGQGPEFLTYFQNEAQLEKSRLLSDRFSAERPKGSFSTLEIQRTEQGDSAMYLCASSLESGLHNEQFFGPGTRLTVL.

This chain connects TRBV14 to TRBJ1-1; possible D gene TRBD1, 5 bases. Per germline, CDR1 SGHDN and CDR2 FVKESK. The CDR3 has 16 residues. V was clipped by 4 bases and J by 2 bases, with 17 bases between them. As DNA, the CDR3 is TGTGCCAGCAGCCCGATAACGGGGGGGGTAAACACTGAAGCTTTCTTT. The encoded protein is CASSPITGGVNTEAFF.

The chain is built from TRBV19 and TRBJ2-1, with 12 bases fitting TRBD2. The germline CDR1 and CDR2 sequences are LNHDA and SQIVND (reference sequence). Trimming took 6 bases from V and 4 from J; bases not matched to a gene: 4. The CDR3 spans 15 residues. The CDR3 nucleotides read TGTGCCAGTAGCAACCTAGCGGGAGGGTACAATGAGCAGTTCTTC. Translated, it gives CASSNLAGGYNEQFF.